Each of the 4 T cell receptor beta chains below was sequenced from the same sample in a study of PD-1 blockade in mismatch repair-deficient tumors. Some clones are missing from TCRdb's copy, which holds only in-frame ones; the method was immunoSEQ multiplex PCR. The profile shows about 19,000 clones, roughly 87% of them singletons. The sample was PBMCs, taken 52 weeks after starting pembrolizumab. These receptor sequences come from an adult with mismatch repair-deficient cancer.

The chain uses TRBV5-1 and TRBJ2-2; TRBD2 matches 12 bases. Looked up from germline, CDR1 is SGHRS and CDR2 is YFSETQ. After removal of 5 bases from V and 6 bases from J, the junction contained 5 bases not matched to a gene. This CDR3 is built from 15 residues. CDR3 sequence: CASSSTSGRSGELFF. The CDR3 region has the DNA TGCGCCAGCAGTTCGACTAGCGGGAGATCCGGGGAGCTGTTTTTT. Supplemented by reference TRBV5-1 and TRBJ2-2, the full variable domain reads KAGVTQTPRYLIKTRGQQVTLSCSPISGHRSVSWYQQTPGQGLQFLFEYFSETQRNKGNFPGRFSGRQFSNSRSEMNVSTLELGDSALYLCASSSTSGRSGELFFGEGSRLTVL.

The chain couples TRBV19 to TRBJ2-5; a weak D match, TRBD1 (6 bases). V dropped 4 bases and J dropped 1 base, with 10 bases sitting between them. This CDR3 comprises 14 residues. CDR1 is LNHDA, CDR2 SQIVND, per germline (reference sequence). The CDR3 reads CASSTLDSQETQYF. CDR3 in DNA: TGTGCCAGTAGTACCCTGGACAGCCAAGAGACCCAGTACTTC.

The chain combines TRBV5-4 with TRBJ1-1, with 10 bases aligning to TRBD1. CDR3 length: 15 residues. V lost 0 bases to trimming and J lost 3 bases; unmatched junction nucleotides: 2. Germline loops: CDR1 SGHNT, CDR2 YYREEE (reference sequence). The chain's CDR3 is CASSLAGQGHTEAFF. The CDR3 DNA follows: TGTGCCAGCAGCTTGGCGGGACAGGGGCACACTGAAGCTTTCTTT. The variable domain in full, with the rest retrieved from reference TRBV5-4 and TRBJ1-1, is ETGVTQSPTHLIKTRGQQVTLRCSSQSGHNTVSWYQQALGQGPQFIFQYYREEENGRGNFPPRFSGLQFPNYSSELNVNALELDDSALYLCASSLAGQGHTEAFFGQGTRLTVV.

The J gene is TRBJ2-1, the V gene TRBV14, with TRBD1 matching over 7 bases. The CDR3 contains 14 residues. V dropped 0 bases and J dropped 10; count of bases not matched to a gene: 6. Germline V gene sequence: CDR1 SGHDN, CDR2 FVKESK. CDR3 in amino acids: CASSQDMTGFEQFF. In nucleotides, the CDR3 is TGTGCCAGCAGCCAAGATATGACAGGGTTCGAGCAGTTCTTC.